One sample yielded the 15 T cell receptor beta chains listed below, sequenced in a study of graft-versus-host responses after intestinal transplantation. Antigen specificity for these receptors is unknown. Clones were sequenced by immunoSEQ multiplex PCR, and TCRdb holds only the in-frame ones, with some missing. The sample carries tens of thousands of clones, roughly 88% recorded once. The sequences come from unstimulated CD8+ T cells sorted from spleen or lymph node cells, collected before intestinal transplant. These receptors were obtained from a human donor who received an intestinal transplant.

This clone has a single count. V usage is TRBV6-5 and J usage is TRBJ1-1; TRBD1 matches at 7 bases. CDR1 and CDR2 (germline): MNHEY, SVGAGI. With 7 bases clipped from V and 1 base from J, the junction kept 3 bases outside the gene matches. The CDR3 is made up of 13 amino acids. CDR3 sequence (DNA): TGTGCCAGCACCGGACAGGAGAACACTGAAGCTTTCTTT. It codes for CASTGQENTEAFF.

This sequence joins TRBV10-3 and TRBJ1-2; no definite D call. CDR1 ENHRY and CDR2 SYGVKD come from the germline V gene. V was trimmed by 0 bases and J by 4 bases, leaving 9 bases between them. This CDR3 contains 14 residues. The CDR3 DNA reads as TGTGCCATCAGTGAGTCATCAGGATTCTATGGCTACACCTTC. Its protein product is CAISESSGFYGYTF.

The V and J genes are TRBV10-3 and TRBJ2-7; 7 bases are shared with TRBD1. From germline, CDR1 is ENHRY and CDR2 SYGVKD. With V trimmed by 3 bases and J by 0 bases, 5 bases remained unmatched. This CDR3 has 15 residues. The CDR3 DNA follows: TGTGCCATCAGTGAACCGGGACAGAGCTCCTACGAGCAGTACTTC. Encoded protein: CAISEPGQSSYEQYF.

The DNA of the CDR3 is TGTGCCAGCAGCTTGACAGGGGAGACCCAGTACTTC. Amino acid sequence: CASSLTGETQYF. This chain links TRBV5-6 with TRBJ2-5; D is possibly TRBD1 (6 bases). The germline V and J ends were trimmed by 1 base and 5 bases, with 6 bases remaining between them. Germline CDR1 and CDR2: SGHDT and YYEEEE. This CDR3 has 12 residues.

The V call is TRBV15, the J call TRBJ1-2; possibly TRBD1 for D (5 bases). CDR1 LNHNV and CDR2 YYDKDF come from the germline V gene (reference sequence). Trimming cost V 5 bases and J 2 bases, with 21 bases left between them. The CDR3 has 17 residues. CDR3 sequence: CATSRDRQRTENYGYTF. The CDR3 DNA sequence: TGTGCCACCAGCCGCGATAGACAGAGAACCGAAAACTATGGCTACACCTTC.

V usage is TRBV27 and J usage is TRBJ2-5, with D unresolved. The CDR3 totals 14 residues. Germline assignment: CDR1 MNHEY and CDR2 SMNVEV (reference sequence). Trimming removed 3 bases from V and 4 bases from J, with 12 bases in between. CDR3 protein: CASSFRGQPETQYF. CDR3 in DNA: TGTGCCAGCAGTTTCCGCGGCCAACCAGAGACCCAGTACTTC.

V and J are TRBV15 and TRBJ1-3; D gene uncertain. Germline CDR1 is LNHNV and CDR2 is YYDKDF (reference sequence). CDR3 size: 16 residues. Deletions cut 3 bases from V and 4 bases from J, with 16 bases between. The DNA of the CDR3 is TGTGCCACCAGCAGTCCAACGGAGCCCTACGGAAACACCATATATTTT. It is translated as CATSSPTEPYGNTIYF.

The V gene is TRBV19, the J gene TRBJ1-6; 8 positions match TRBD1. Germline V gives CDR1 LNHDA, CDR2 SQIVND (reference sequence). Trimming cost V 4 bases and J 9 bases; bases outside gene matches: 5. The CDR3 length is 14 residues. The CDR3 DNA reads TGTGCCAGTAGTACCCGACAGGGGATTTCACCCCTCCACTTT. Its translation is CASSTRQGISPLHF.

The V gene is TRBV23-1, the J gene TRBJ2-3; D is unclear. TRBV23-1 is designated an ORF whose function remains uncertain. Trimming stripped 10 bases from V and 4 bases from J, with 12 bases between. This CDR3 has 12 residues. CDR3 nucleotides: TGCGCCAAAGAGACACCCCCAGATACGCAGTATTTT. Translating it yields CAKETPPDTQYF.

The gene calls are TRBV11-3 and TRBJ2-1; TRBD2 might be the D (5 bases). The V end was cut by 6 bases, the J end by 7 bases, with 13 bases between. CDR1 and CDR2 from the germline V gene are SGHNT and YENEEA. The CDR3 is 13 amino acids. The chain's CDR3 is CASSIASGNEQFF. The CDR3 DNA is TGTGCCAGCAGTATTGCTTCGGGAAATGAGCAGTTCTTC. The entire variable domain, with the rest obtained from reference TRBV11-3 and TRBJ2-1, is as follows: EAGVVQSPRYKIIEKKQPVAFWCNPISGHNTLYWYLQNLGQGPELLIRYENEEAVDDSQLPKDRFSAERLKGVDSTLKIQPAELGDSAVYLCASSIASGNEQFFGPGTRLTVL.

This clone has only one observation. The chain joins TRBV2 to TRBJ2-3; tentative D call: TRBD2 (5 bases). The ends were cut back, 3 bases at V and 3 bases at J, with 7 bases in the middle. Germline lookup yields CDR1 SNHLY and CDR2 FYNNEI. The CDR3 is made up of 13 amino acids. The DNA for the CDR3 is TGTGCCAGCAGTGACGGGGAAACAGATACGCAGTATTTT. Translating it yields CASSDGETDTQYF.

The rearrangement joins TRBV11-2 to TRBJ2-5; a possible D gene is TRBD1 (7 bases). CDR3 length: 16 residues. Germline V gene data show CDR1 as SGHAT and CDR2 as FQNNGV. The ends were cut back, 5 bases at V and 1 base at J, with 17 bases in the middle. The CDR3 loop is CASSQGGLGFQETQYF. CDR3 in DNA: TGTGCCAGCAGCCAGGGGGGATTAGGGTTCCAAGAGACCCAGTACTTC.

About this clone: A read error may produce the germline difference seen at one junction end. The chain has TRBV7-2 and TRBJ2-3, with 12 bases identical to TRBD2. This CDR3 comprises 15 residues. Looked up from germline, CDR1 is SGHTA and CDR2 is FQGNSA. The CDR3 sequence is CASSLAGGPGDTQYF. Here the CDR3 DNA reads TGTGCCAGCAGCCTAGCGGGGGGGCCGGGAGATACGCAGTATTTT.

This clone was seen a single time. The chain links TRBV27 to TRBJ2-7; perhaps TRBD1 as D (6 bases). Trimming pared 3 bases from V and 6 bases from J, leaving 12 bases between. The CDR3 extends over 13 amino acids. Germline V gives CDR1 MNHEY, CDR2 SMNVEV (reference sequence). The DNA of the CDR3 is TGTGCCAGCAGTTTGGCAGGGGTGGGCGAGCAGTACTTC. This gives the protein CASSLAGVGEQYF.

V and J are TRBV9 and TRBJ2-3, with 11 positions matching TRBD2. Unmatched junction bases numbered 5, after V lost 2 bases and J lost 6 bases. Germline CDR1 SGDLS, CDR2 YYNGEE. The CDR3 is 15 residues long. CDR3 sequence reads: CASSVASGGLDTQYF. CDR3 nucleotide sequence: TGTGCCAGCAGCGTGGCTAGCGGGGGGTTGGATACGCAGTATTTT.